Each of the 21 T cell receptor beta chains below was sequenced from the same sample in a study of CD8 T cells in Susac syndrome. RNA totalling about 0.45 to 1 ug underwent reverse transcription with random hexamers. Each CDR3 protein gets one entry after TCRdb re-called the immunoSEQ multiplex PCR reads with MiXCR. The repertoire consists of a few hundred thousand distinct CDR3 sequences, with around 89% occurring once and the leading ten covering around 0.2%. Sequencing was carried out using CD8+ T cells from PBMCs. The receptors derive from a human donor with multiple sclerosis.

This chain connects TRBV7-9 to TRBJ1-2, with 8 bases aligning to TRBD1. Germline values: CDR1 SEHNR, CDR2 FQNEAQ (reference sequence). The V and J ends lost 6 bases and 6 bases, in that order; junction bases with no gene match: 9. The CDR3 consists of 14 residues. The CDR3 sequence: CASRPPTGVNGYTF. CDR3 coding DNA: TGTGCCAGCAGGCCACCGACAGGGGTCAATGGCTACACCTTC.

This chain uses TRBV20-1 with TRBJ2-5, with D unclear. The CDR3 is made up of 16 amino acids. The V end was cut by 0 bases, the J end by 0 bases, with 14 bases between. Looked up from germline, CDR1 is DFQATT and CDR2 is SNEGSKA (reference sequence). The CDR3 DNA is TGCAGTGCTAGAGATCACACTGAACCCGACCAAGAGACCCAGTACTTC. Translating gives CSARDHTEPDQETQYF.

CDR3 in amino acids: CAYRTGAGELFF. CDR3 nucleotide sequence: TGTGCTTATAGGACAGGAGCCGGGGAGCTGTTTTTT. V is TRBV19 and J is TRBJ2-2, with 7 bases aligning to TRBD1. The CDR3 is 12 amino acids. The germline CDR1 and CDR2 sequences are LNHDA and SQIVND (reference sequence).

This chain connects TRBV4-2 to TRBJ2-4; D is unresolved. CDR1 and CDR2 (germline): LGHNA, YNFKEQ. Trimming pared 1 base from V and 0 bases from J, leaving 16 bases between. The CDR3 is 18 residues long. The CDR3, as DNA: TGTGCCAGCAGCCAAGGGGGTGGTCTAACAGTAGCCAAAAACATTCAGTACTTC. This encodes CASSQGGGLTVAKNIQYF.

The rearrangement joins TRBV5-4 to TRBJ1-1; TRBD1 matches 7 bases. Germline loops: CDR1 SGHNT, CDR2 YYREEE (reference sequence). V dropped 4 bases and J dropped 0; count of bases not matched to a gene: 3. This CDR3 has 14 amino acids. The CDR3 loop reads CASSTTGLNTEAFF. The CDR3 DNA sequence: TGTGCCAGCAGCACGACAGGGTTGAACACTGAAGCTTTCTTT.

This clonotype came up a few times. V gene TRBV29-1 combines with J gene TRBJ2-7; 7 positions match TRBD1. Germline V lookup: CDR1 SQVTM, CDR2 ANQGSEA. The CDR3 is made up of 14 amino acids. J was trimmed by 0 bases and V by 0 bases; bases with no gene match: 2. CDR3 DNA: TGCAGCGTTGAAGAGACAGGGAGCTCCTACGAGCAGTACTTC. Protein product: CSVEETGSSYEQYF.

This clonotype appeared a few times. This chain links TRBV7-9 with TRBJ2-7, with D maybe TRBD1 (6 bases). This CDR3 is 13 amino acids long. The V gene's germline CDR1 is SEHNR and CDR2 FQNEAQ (reference sequence). Trimming stripped 4 bases from V and 3 bases from J, with 10 bases between. DNA of the CDR3: TGTGCCAGCAGCTCACAGGGACGCTACGAGCAGTACTTC. This encodes CASSSQGRYEQYF.

The chain uses TRBV6-2 or TRBV6-3 and TRBJ2-7, with TRBD1 matching over 9 bases. V trimming: 3 bases; J trimming: 4 bases; junction bases outside the gene matches: 7. The CDR3 loop spans 15 amino acids. Germline CDR1 and CDR2: MNHEY and SVGEGT. The CDR3 region is CASSYSGTGLYEQYF. For the CDR3, the DNA is TGTGCCAGCAGTTATTCCGGGACAGGGTTATACGAGCAGTACTTC.

This chain links TRBV20-1 with TRBJ2-7; D is unclear. V gave up 0 bases and J gave up 6 bases, with 9 bases separating them. Germline V gene sequence: CDR1 DFQATT, CDR2 SNEGSKA (reference sequence). CDR3 size: 12 residues. The CDR3 reads CSARDKEIEQYF. In DNA form, the CDR3 reads TGCAGTGCTAGAGATAAAGAGATCGAGCAGTACTTC.

The V and J genes are TRBV27 and TRBJ2-1, with D possibly TRBD2 on 5 matching bases. The germline gives CDR1 MNHEY, CDR2 SMNVEV (reference sequence). This CDR3 has 16 amino acids. With 3 bases removed from V and 4 bases from J, the gap between germline ends came to 16 bases. CDR3 region: CASSLREPLSYNEQFF. The CDR3 nucleotides are TGTGCCAGCAGTTTGAGGGAGCCGCTGTCTTACAATGAGCAGTTCTTC.

This chain uses TRBV5-1 with TRBJ2-4; TRBD2 is a possible D gene (6 bases). Per germline, CDR1 SGHRS and CDR2 YFSETQ. This CDR3 comprises 16 residues. The V end lost 0 bases, the J end lost 0 bases, and 10 bases lay between the germline ends. CDR3 in DNA: TGCGCCAGCAGCTTGGGCTGGGGACTAGCCAAAAACATTCAGTACTTC. This sequence encodes CASSLGWGLAKNIQYF.

This chain uses TRBV2 with TRBJ2-3; D perhaps matches TRBD1 (5 bases). The CDR3 is made up of 15 amino acids. The germline V gene encodes CDR1 SNHLY and CDR2 FYNNEI. Trimming stripped 0 bases from V and 3 bases from J, with 10 bases between. The DNA of the CDR3 is TGTGCCAGCAGTGAAGCGCAGGGTTTGACAGATACGCAGTATTTT. Translated, it gives CASSEAQGLTDTQYF. The full variable domain, with the rest looked up from reference TRBV2 and TRBJ2-3, is EPEVTQTPSHQVTQMGQEVILRCVPISNHLYFYWYRQILGQKVEFLVSFYNNEISEKSEIFDDQFSVERPDGSNFTLKIRSTKLEDSAMYFCASSEAQGLTDTQYFGPGTRLTVL.

The V gene is TRBV7-9, the J gene TRBJ2-3, with D perhaps TRBD1 (6 bases). The CDR3 covers 13 residues. The ends were cut back, 2 bases at V and 6 bases at J, with 9 bases in the middle. The germline V gene has CDR1 SEHNR and CDR2 FQNEAQ (reference sequence). The CDR3 nucleotides read TGTGCCAGCAGCTTAATCCAGGGGGATACGCAGTATTTT. Its protein product is CASSLIQGDTQYF. Variable domain in full (rest from reference TRBV7-9 and TRBJ2-3): DTGVSQNPRHKITKRGQNVTFRCDPISEHNRLYWYRQTLGQGPEFLTYFQNEAQLEKSRLLSDRFSAERPKGSFSTLEIQRTEQGDSAMYLCASSLIQGDTQYFGPGTRLTVL.

The CDR3 is CASSLRGAGNTIYF. Written as DNA, the CDR3 is TGTGCCAGCAGTCTGAGGGGGGCTGGAAACACCATATATTTT. This chain links TRBV6-5 with TRBJ1-3; D possibly corresponds to TRBD1 (6 bases). This CDR3 is built from 14 residues. With 5 bases removed from V and 2 bases from J, the gap between germline ends came to 10 bases. Germline values: CDR1 MNHEY, CDR2 SVGAGI.

The V call is TRBV7-9, the J call TRBJ2-7, with 13 bases lining up with TRBD2. Germline assignment: CDR1 SEHNR and CDR2 FQNEAQ (reference sequence). CDR3 length equals 17 residues. V lost 3 bases, J lost 0 bases, and 5 bases stayed unmatched. This CDR3 reads CASSLTSGGPSSYEQYF. For the CDR3, the DNA is TGTGCCAGCAGCTTGACTAGCGGGGGGCCTAGCTCCTACGAGCAGTACTTC.

The chain employs TRBV2 and TRBJ2-1; perhaps TRBD1 as D (6 bases). V shed 6 bases and J shed 7 bases, with 16 bases lying between them. This CDR3 region has 14 residues. Germline V gives CDR1 SNHLY, CDR2 FYNNEI. The CDR3 sequence is CASRSLTGRNEQFF. The CDR3 DNA follows: TGTGCCAGCAGATCATTAACAGGGCGGAATGAGCAGTTCTTC. The full variable domain, rest sourced from reference TRBV2 and TRBJ2-1, is EPEVTQTPSHQVTQMGQEVILRCVPISNHLYFYWYRQILGQKVEFLVSFYNNEISEKSEIFDDQFSVERPDGSNFTLKIRSTKLEDSAMYFCASRSLTGRNEQFFGPGTRLTVL.

This clonotype was detected once. The chain is built from TRBV4-1 and TRBJ1-5; no firm D call. The length of the CDR3 is 14 residues. V was pared by 1 base and J by 6 bases, with 10 bases between. Germline V gene data show CDR1 as MGHRA and CDR2 as YSYEKL. The CDR3 DNA sequence: TGCGCCAGCAGCCAAGTTGCGTCAGCTCAGCCCCAGCATTTT. Translated, it gives CASSQVASAQPQHF.

The chain links TRBV7-9 to TRBJ2-5; TRBD1 matches at 8 bases. Trimming at V came to 2 bases and at J to 4 bases, leaving 6 bases not matched to a gene. CDR1 SEHNR and CDR2 FQNEAQ come from the germline V gene (reference sequence). This CDR3 has 15 amino acids. The CDR3 sequence: CASSLLSGGRETQYF. The CDR3 nucleotides are TGTGCCAGCAGCTTATTATCAGGGGGCAGAGAGACCCAGTACTTC.

J is TRBJ1-1 and V is TRBV27; D is unclear. CDR1 and CDR2 from the germline V gene are MNHEY and SMNVEV (reference sequence). The length of the CDR3 is 12 residues. Deletions cut 4 bases from V and 8 bases from J, with 11 bases between. This CDR3 is CASSSIDREAFF. CDR3 sequence (DNA): TGTGCCAGCAGTTCCATAGACCGAGAAGCTTTCTTT.

This chain joins TRBV27 and TRBJ2-2; the D gene is possibly TRBD1 (5 bases). Trimming left V 2 bases short and J 5 bases short, with 15 bases between. The CDR3 contains 16 residues. Germline V gene lookup returns CDR1 MNHEY and CDR2 SMNVEV (reference sequence). The CDR3: CASSLAAGKMTGELFF. The CDR3 DNA is TGTGCCAGCAGTTTAGCGGCAGGGAAGATGACCGGGGAGCTGTTTTTT.

This chain uses TRBV5-4 with TRBJ2-1; 10 positions match TRBD2. Per germline, CDR1 SGHNT and CDR2 YYREEE (reference sequence). The V segment lost 4 bases and the J segment 3 bases; nucleotides outside the gene matches: 4. This CDR3 contains 15 residues. DNA of the CDR3: TGTGCCAGCAGCCGGAGCGGGAGGGGCTACAATGAGCAGTTCTTC. The encoded protein is CASSRSGRGYNEQFF.